This T cell receptor (beta chain) appears in the sequencing data of a study of blood T cell repertoires in COVID-19. Study-wide background: Donors in Cohort 3 who had recovered were those with two negative PCRs, healthcare professional clearance, or resolution of their symptoms.

Germline V gene data show CDR1 as MNHNS and CDR2 as SASEGT. The V and J ends lost 5 bases and 0 bases, in that order; junction bases with no gene match: 7. This CDR3 region has 16 residues. This clone was counted once. Everyone who took part was roughly 18 to 89 years old, and they came from 24 US areas. Participants were placed into cohorts based on the clinical history they reported. In the original workflow: Quantification of nucleated cells was approximated via reference gene primer amplification. The method was immunoSEQ multiplex PCR; TCRdb's version includes in-frame clones alone and lacks a portion of them. That table supplies the V and J calls and clone size; D and trimming were determined from the DNA. The sample comprises under 400,000 clones, approximately 89% of which are singletons, and approximately 1.9% rests with the top ten.

This chain joins TRBV6-1 and TRBJ2-4, with TRBD1 matching 7 bases. The sample taken for sequencing was PBMCs or T cells enriched from blood (not recorded which). This clonotype originated in a man aged 40-50 years in a cohort exposed to, infected with or recovered from COVID-19 (not recorded which). The CDR3, as DNA: TGTGCCAGCAGTCAAGACAGGGAACTAGCCAAAAACATTCAGTACTTC. Protein sequence: CASSQDRELAKNIQYF.